One and the same sample provided the 25 T cell receptor beta chains below, sequenced in a study of response to subunit inactivated influenza vaccine. Each CDR3 protein is one row after TCRdb ran MiXCR on the RT-PCR reads. The sample lists 180,000 or so distinct CDR3 sequences, about an eighth seen once, with about 31% in the top ten. The same sample was also studied in work on T cells expressing NK-cell markers. Per that study: The authors made TCR beta cDNA libraries by 5'RACE template switching. This switching added a universal primer site and UMIs.

Sample: CD8+ T cells sorted from PBMCs, taken 12 days after vaccination. These receptors came from a man aged 45-65 years who received an inactivated influenza vaccine.

The chain carries TRBV6-2 or TRBV6-3 and TRBJ2-1; D gene uncertain. With 7 bases removed from V and 0 bases from J, the gap between germline ends came to 10 bases. Germline V lookup: CDR1 MNHEY, CDR2 SVGEGT. This CDR3 region has 14 residues. Here the CDR3 DNA reads TGTGCCAGCACCGGCCAGGACTCCTACAATGAGCAGTTCTTC. It is translated as CASTGQDSYNEQFF.

This clonotype was observed a few times. The V call is TRBV4-3, the J call TRBJ2-1; D not certain. Germline lookup yields CDR1 LGHNA and CDR2 YSLEER. The CDR3 spans 16 residues. V was shortened by 0 bases and J by 1 base, with 10 bases between the two germline ends. CDR3 protein: CASSQDSIASYNEQFF. The CDR3, as DNA: TGCGCCAGCAGCCAAGACTCGATAGCTTCCTACAATGAGCAGTTCTTC.

This clonotype was found a few times. The chain uses TRBV4-3 and TRBJ2-7; TRBD1 matches at 9 bases. CDR1 and CDR2 (germline): LGHNA, YSLEER. The CDR3 is 14 amino acids. V lost 5 bases to trimming and J lost 2 bases; unmatched junction nucleotides: 4. The CDR3 is CASSSGTGPYEQYF. In nucleotides, the CDR3 is TGCGCCAGCAGCTCCGGGACAGGGCCCTACGAGCAGTACTTC.

The chain joins TRBV7-9 to TRBJ2-3, with TRBD2 matching 12 bases. Germline V CDR1 and CDR2: SEHNR, FQNEAQ (reference sequence). The ends lost 5 bases at V and 6 bases at J; junction bases unmatched: 9. This CDR3 spans 16 amino acids. CDR3 DNA sequence: TGTGCCAGCAGCGAAAAACTAGCGGGAGGATCCGATACGCAGTATTTT. Residues: CASSEKLAGGSDTQYF.

J is TRBJ2-1 and V is TRBV4-3; D remains unclear. CDR1 is LGHNA, CDR2 YSLEER, per germline. The CDR3 is 14 residues long. V was shortened by 0 bases and J by 8 bases, with 11 bases between the two germline ends. CDR3 in amino acids: CASSQDGLVDEQFF. The CDR3 DNA sequence: TGCGCCAGCAGCCAAGATGGGCTAGTAGATGAGCAGTTCTTC.

V is TRBV7-9 and J is TRBJ2-7; D is possibly TRBD1 (6 bases). The CDR3 length is 14 residues. V was trimmed by 3 bases and J by 6 bases, leaving 15 bases between them. CDR1 and CDR2 from the germline V gene are SEHNR and FQNEAQ (reference sequence). The CDR3 bases are TGTGCCAGCAGCTTGAATGCAGGGGCAACCGAGCAGTACTTC. It codes for CASSLNAGATEQYF. Variable domain in full (rest from reference TRBV7-9 and TRBJ2-7): DTGVSQNPRHKITKRGQNVTFRCDPISEHNRLYWYRQTLGQGPEFLTYFQNEAQLEKSRLLSDRFSAERPKGSFSTLEIQRTEQGDSAMYLCASSLNAGATEQYFGPGTRLTVT.

A few counts support this clonotype. The chain recombines TRBV12-3 or TRBV12-4 with TRBJ2-2; 8 bases match TRBD1. The CDR3 is 15 residues long. Unmatched junction bases numbered 10, after V lost 7 bases and J lost 6 bases. The CDR3 here is CASTIGTGGSGELFF. The CDR3 coding sequence is TGTGCCAGCACCATCGGGACAGGCGGTTCCGGGGAGCTGTTTTTT.

The J gene is TRBJ2-5, the V gene TRBV2, with 7 bases identical to TRBD1. The V gene end was trimmed by 7 bases and the J gene end by 2 bases; junction bases not matched to a gene: 7. This CDR3 spans 14 amino acids. The V gene's germline CDR1 is SNHLY and CDR2 FYNNEI. CDR3 region: CASKPGQLQETQYF. The CDR3 DNA reads TGTGCCAGCAAACCGGGACAGTTGCAAGAGACCCAGTACTTC.

Comment on this clonotype: A much larger clone lies a single base off, so this may be a read error. The rearrangement links TRBV11-2 to TRBJ2-7; 12 positions agree with TRBD1. The CDR3 spans 14 residues. The germline gives CDR1 SGHAT, CDR2 FQNNGV. The CDR3 reads CASSPGTGGYEQHF. CDR3 nucleotide sequence: TGTGCCAGCAGCCCCGGGACAGGGGGCTACGAGCAGCACTTC.

V gene TRBV18 combines with J gene TRBJ2-7; tentatively, D is TRBD1 (5 bases). Per germline, CDR1 KGHSH and CDR2 LQKENI. Trimming left V 6 bases short and J 2 bases short, with 17 bases between. CDR3 size: 15 residues. The CDR3 DNA reads as TGTGCCAGCTCCCGAAGCCAGGACAATCCCTACGAGCAGTACTTC. Residues: CASSRSQDNPYEQYF.

This clonotype was detected ten times or more. The chain joins TRBV29-1 to TRBJ1-1; D unclear. This CDR3 comprises 13 residues. CDR1 is SQVTM and CDR2 is ANQGSEA in the germline V gene. Trimming pared 6 bases from V and 1 base from J, leaving 12 bases between. The CDR3 sequence is CSVAGGENTEAFF. The CDR3 DNA sequence: TGCAGCGTCGCCGGCGGGGAGAACACTGAAGCTTTCTTT.

A few counts support this clonotype. The J gene is TRBJ1-6, the V gene TRBV15; weak D call: TRBD1 (5 bases). With 4 bases removed from V and 0 bases from J, the gap between germline ends came to 13 bases. Germline V gene lookup returns CDR1 LNHNV and CDR2 YYDKDF (reference sequence). The CDR3 has 17 residues. CDR3 bases: TGTGCCACCAGCAAGGGACTGCCCAGCTCCTATAATTCACCCCTCCACTTT. It translates to CATSKGLPSSYNSPLHF. The whole variable domain, filled in from reference TRBV15 and TRBJ1-6, reads DAMVIQNPRYQVTQFGKPVTLSCSQTLNHNVMYWYQQKSSQAPKLLFHYYDKDFNNEADTPDNFQSRRPNTSFCFLDIRSPGLGDTAMYLCATSKGLPSSYNSPLHFGNGTRLTVT.

This clonotype was detected a few times. The DNA of the CDR3 is TGTGCCAGCAGCTCCCTACCGACAGACCGAATGAACACCGGGGAGCTGTTTTTT. It translates to CASSSLPTDRMNTGELFF. V is TRBV11-1 and J is TRBJ2-2; perhaps TRBD1 as D (5 bases). The length of the CDR3 is 18 residues. Trimming removed 4 bases from V and 1 base from J, with 19 bases in between. Per germline, CDR1 SGHAT and CDR2 FQDESV (reference sequence).

In this sample, this clonotype turned up a few times. The gene calls are TRBV12-3 or TRBV12-4 and TRBJ2-5, with D unclear. The CDR3 length is 14 residues. V dropped 0 bases and J dropped 6 bases, with 11 bases sitting between them. This CDR3 reads CASSLAGYPQTQYF. DNA of the CDR3: TGTGCCAGCAGTTTAGCAGGGTACCCCCAGACCCAGTACTTC.

This clonotype was found a few times. V is TRBV29-1 and J is TRBJ2-5; D not certain. This CDR3 is 15 amino acids long. In germline, CDR1 is SQVTM, CDR2 ANQGSEA. Trimming left V 1 base short and J 5 bases short, with 17 bases between. The CDR3 region is CSVEGGPWKEETQYF. The DNA for the CDR3 is TGCAGCGTTGAAGGCGGACCCTGGAAGGAGGAGACCCAGTACTTC.

The gene calls are TRBV7-6 and TRBJ2-1, with 10 bases lining up with TRBD1. Germline V gene sequence: CDR1 SGHVS, CDR2 FNYEAQ. CDR3 length: 17 residues. The V gene end was trimmed by 1 base and the J gene end by 0 bases; junction bases not matched to a gene: 3. The CDR3 sequence is CASSLVWTGGSYNEQFF. CDR3 coding DNA: TGTGCCAGCAGCTTAGTTTGGACAGGGGGCTCCTACAATGAGCAGTTCTTC.

A few counts support this clonotype. DNA for the CDR3: TGTGCCAGCAGTTTCGGGACGAGTAAACTGTTTTTT. It specifies CASSFGTSKLFF. This chain links TRBV12-3 or TRBV12-4 with TRBJ1-4, with TRBD1 as a possible D gene (5 bases). V dropped 3 bases and J dropped 11 bases, with 10 bases sitting between them. The CDR3 has 12 amino acids.

This clonotype was seen repeatedly, ten times or more. The chain has TRBV27 and TRBJ2-1; the D gene is possibly TRBD1 (5 bases). Trimming took off 2 bases at V and 1 base at J, with 9 bases between the two ends. From germline, CDR1 is MNHEY and CDR2 SMNVEV (reference sequence). The CDR3 length is 15 residues. In nucleotides, the CDR3 is TGTGCCAGCAGTTTAGTGGGGCCTTCCTACAATGAGCAGTTCTTC. Its translation: CASSLVGPSYNEQFF.

Points on this clonotype: Germline is not matched at one junction end, which may reflect a read error. The gene calls are TRBV6-2 or TRBV6-3 and TRBJ2-2, with D maybe TRBD2 (6 bases). CDR1 is MNHEY, CDR2 SVGEGT, per germline. The CDR3 contains 18 residues. The CDR3 spells CASSNSLGTAWNDGELFF. CDR3 coding DNA: TGTGCCAGCAGTAACTCCTTGGGGACTGCGTGGAATGACGGGGAGCTGTTTTTT.

This clonotype was counted between two and nine times. The chain employs TRBV6-2 or TRBV6-3 and TRBJ2-7; a weak D match, TRBD2 (5 bases). The germline CDR1 and CDR2 sequences are MNHEY and SVGEGT. The CDR3 loop spans 13 amino acids. The germline V and J ends were trimmed by 4 bases and 2 bases, with 9 bases remaining between them. CDR3 sequence: CASSSAEAYEQYF. The CDR3 DNA is TGTGCCAGCAGTTCGGCGGAGGCCTACGAGCAGTACTTC.

This clonotype was recorded at least ten times. V and J are TRBV10-3 and TRBJ2-7, with 14 bases that match TRBD2. Germline CDR1 is ENHRY and CDR2 is SYGVKD. The V gene end was trimmed by 4 bases and the J gene end by 6 bases; junction bases not matched to a gene: 5. The CDR3 has 15 amino acids. The CDR3 coding sequence is TGTGCCATCAGTGTGGGACTAGCGGGAGATATCGAGCAGTACTTC. This codes for CAISVGLAGDIEQYF.

This clonotype came up many times. The J gene is TRBJ1-4, the V gene TRBV5-1; 7 bases are a match to TRBD1. Trimming cost V 4 bases and J 0 bases; bases outside gene matches: 3. The CDR3 is made up of 15 amino acids. The germline gives CDR1 SGHRS, CDR2 YFSETQ. CDR3 DNA sequence: TGCGCCAGCAGCACGGGGACAGCAACTAATGAAAAACTGTTTTTT. Amino acid sequence: CASSTGTATNEKLFF.

This clonotype was picked up a small number of times. The chain carries TRBV28 and TRBJ2-7; tentative D call: TRBD2 (6 bases). The V gene's germline CDR1 is MDHEN and CDR2 SYDVKM. V was shortened by 1 base and J by 2 bases, with 18 bases between the two germline ends. The CDR3 has 17 amino acids. CDR3 residues: CASSLSLIAVSAYEQYF. The CDR3 DNA follows: TGTGCCAGCAGTTTATCCCTTATAGCGGTATCAGCCTACGAGCAGTACTTC.

CDR3 residues: CASSTDLVGGDIQYF. The CDR3 nucleotides are TGTGCCAGTAGTACCGACCTAGTGGGGGGAGACATTCAGTACTTC. This chain links TRBV19 with TRBJ2-4, with D maybe TRBD2 (6 bases). Germline CDR1 reads LNHDA; CDR2 reads SQIVND (reference sequence). V dropped 4 bases and J dropped 8 bases, with 18 bases sitting between them. The CDR3 has 15 amino acids.

This clonotype was counted a few times. The rearrangement links TRBV7-9 to TRBJ2-1; D may be TRBD2 (6 bases). Germline V gene lookup returns CDR1 SEHNR and CDR2 FQNEAQ (reference sequence). CDR3 length: 15 residues. Trimming took 2 bases from V and 4 from J, leaving 12 bases between them. In DNA form, the CDR3 reads TGTGCCAGCAGCTTAATAGCGGTTCCTTACAATGAGCAGTTCTTC. Translated, it gives CASSLIAVPYNEQFF.